This T cell receptor (beta chain) was sequenced for a study of cytomegalovirus exposure and HLA in healthy donors. V lost 4 bases and J 8 bases, leaving 14 bases between the germline ends. This CDR3 is built from 13 residues. Germline V gives CDR1 SGHDN, CDR2 FVKESK. Study-wide points: The classifier reportedly diagnosed cytomegalovirus status with high specificity and sensitivity.

Researchers ran the PCR with 60 Vbeta and 13 Jbeta primers. Sequencing was performed with immunoSEQ multiplex PCR; in TCRdb, only in-frame clones are kept and a portion is missing. In the table there are around 190,000 clones, around 82% of which are singletons. In its sample, this clone was seen once. The antigen remains undetermined. Though nominally healthy at sampling, donors likely had unrecorded immune exposures. The receptor was derived from a young man in good health and CMV-seronegative. Sequencing was carried out using PBMCs. The V call is TRBV14, the J call TRBJ1-2; D uncertain. CDR3 sequence reads: CASSRSPAEGYTF. DNA for the CDR3: TGTGCCAGCAGCCGATCTCCTGCGGAGGGCTACACCTTC.